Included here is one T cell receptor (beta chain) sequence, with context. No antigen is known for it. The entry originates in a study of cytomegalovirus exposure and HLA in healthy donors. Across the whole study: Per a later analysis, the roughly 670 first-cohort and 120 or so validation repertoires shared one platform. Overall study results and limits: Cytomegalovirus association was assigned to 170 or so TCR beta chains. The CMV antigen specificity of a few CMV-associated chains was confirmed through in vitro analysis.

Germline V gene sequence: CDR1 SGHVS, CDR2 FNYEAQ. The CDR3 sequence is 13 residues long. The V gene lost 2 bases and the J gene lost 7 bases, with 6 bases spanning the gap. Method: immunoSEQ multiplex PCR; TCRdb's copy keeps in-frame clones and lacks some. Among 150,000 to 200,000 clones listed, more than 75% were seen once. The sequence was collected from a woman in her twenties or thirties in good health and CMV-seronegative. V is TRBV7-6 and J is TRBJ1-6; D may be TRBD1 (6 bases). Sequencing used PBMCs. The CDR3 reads CASSLRGNSPLHF. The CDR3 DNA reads TGTGCCAGCAGCTTAAGGGGGAATTCACCCCTCCACTTT. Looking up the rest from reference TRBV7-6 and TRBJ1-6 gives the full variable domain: GAGVSQSPRYKVTKRGQDVALRCDPISGHVSLYWYRQALGQGPEFLTYFNYEAQQDKSGLPNDRFSAERPEGSISTLTIQRTEQRDSAMYRCASSLRGNSPLHFGNGTRLTVT.